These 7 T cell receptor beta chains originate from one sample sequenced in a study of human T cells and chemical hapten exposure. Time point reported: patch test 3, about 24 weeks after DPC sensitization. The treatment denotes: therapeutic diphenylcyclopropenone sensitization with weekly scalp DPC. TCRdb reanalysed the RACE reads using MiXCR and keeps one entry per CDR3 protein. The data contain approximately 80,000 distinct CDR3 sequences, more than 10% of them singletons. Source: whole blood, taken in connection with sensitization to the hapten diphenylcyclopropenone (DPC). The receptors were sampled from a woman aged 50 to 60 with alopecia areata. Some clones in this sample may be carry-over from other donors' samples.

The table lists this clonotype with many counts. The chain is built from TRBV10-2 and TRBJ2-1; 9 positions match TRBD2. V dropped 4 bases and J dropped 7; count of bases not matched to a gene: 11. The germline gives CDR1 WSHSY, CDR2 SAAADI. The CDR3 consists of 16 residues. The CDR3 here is CASSGRAGGGGNEQFF. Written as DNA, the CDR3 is TGCGCCAGCAGTGGACGAGCGGGGGGAGGGGGGAATGAGCAGTTCTTC.

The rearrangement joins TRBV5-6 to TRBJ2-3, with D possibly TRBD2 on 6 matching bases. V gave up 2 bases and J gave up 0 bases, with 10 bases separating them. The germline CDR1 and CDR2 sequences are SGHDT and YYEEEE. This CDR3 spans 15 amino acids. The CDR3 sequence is CASSLTGVSTDTQYF. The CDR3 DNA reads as TGTGCCAGCAGCTTAACGGGAGTTAGCACAGATACGCAGTATTTT.

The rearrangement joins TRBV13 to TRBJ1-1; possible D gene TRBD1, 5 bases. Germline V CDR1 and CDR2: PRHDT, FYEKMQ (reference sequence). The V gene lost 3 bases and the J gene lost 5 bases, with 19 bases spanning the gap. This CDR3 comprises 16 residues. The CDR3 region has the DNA TGTGCCAGCAGCTTCCGACCCGGGGCAGCGCCGACTGAAGCTTTCTTT. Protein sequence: CASSFRPGAAPTEAFF.

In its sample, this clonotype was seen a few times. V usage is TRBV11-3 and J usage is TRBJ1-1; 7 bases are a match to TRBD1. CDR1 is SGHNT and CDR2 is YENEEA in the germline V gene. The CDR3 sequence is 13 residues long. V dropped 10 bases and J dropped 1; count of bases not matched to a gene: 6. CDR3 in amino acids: CATSRQGNTEAFF. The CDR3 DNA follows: TGTGCCACCAGTAGACAGGGGAACACTGAAGCTTTCTTT.

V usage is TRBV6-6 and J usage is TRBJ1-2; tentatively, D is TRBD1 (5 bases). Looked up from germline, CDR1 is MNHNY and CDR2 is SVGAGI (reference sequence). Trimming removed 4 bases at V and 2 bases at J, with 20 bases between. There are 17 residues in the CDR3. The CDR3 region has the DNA TGTGCCAGCAGTTTATCCGGGACGGCAGCTCGAAACTATGGCTACACCTTC. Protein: CASSLSGTAARNYGYTF.

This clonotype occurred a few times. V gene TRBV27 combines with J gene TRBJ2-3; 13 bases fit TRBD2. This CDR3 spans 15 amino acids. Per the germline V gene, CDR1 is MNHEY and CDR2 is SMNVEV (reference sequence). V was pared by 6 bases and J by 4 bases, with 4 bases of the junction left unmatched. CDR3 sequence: CASSTSGRASDTQYF. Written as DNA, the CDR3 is TGTGCCAGCAGCACTAGCGGGAGGGCCTCAGATACGCAGTATTTT.

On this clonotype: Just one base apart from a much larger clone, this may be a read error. The DNA for the CDR3 is TGCGCCAGCAGCTTGGCGGCTAGCGGGCTCTACGAGCAGTACTTC. Amino acids: CASSLAASGLYEQYF. The chain carries TRBV5-1 and TRBJ2-7; TRBD2 matches 8 bases. The length of the CDR3 is 15 residues. Germline trimming cut 0 bases from V and 3 bases from J; bases unmatched to any gene: 5. Germline V gene data show CDR1 as SGHRS and CDR2 as YFSETQ.